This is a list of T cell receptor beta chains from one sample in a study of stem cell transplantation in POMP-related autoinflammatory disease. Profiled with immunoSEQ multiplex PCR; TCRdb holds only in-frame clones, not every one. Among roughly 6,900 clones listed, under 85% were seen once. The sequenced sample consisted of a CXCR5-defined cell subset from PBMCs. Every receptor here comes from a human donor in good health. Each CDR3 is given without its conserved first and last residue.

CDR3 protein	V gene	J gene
ASSQDRTSRFSEAF	TRBV4-3	TRBJ1-1
ASSQDIAGASYEQY	TRBV4-2	TRBJ2-7
ASSSQGMNTEAF	TRBV2	TRBJ1-1
ASSSLRGTKMGELF	TRBV7-6	TRBJ2-2
ASSTPPTAGKGAF	TRBV19	TRBJ1-1
ASSLRDLEFNEQF	TRBV7-9	TRBJ2-1
AWSEGGQGNIQY	TRBV30	TRBJ2-4
ASGLAASSYNSPLH	TRBV28	TRBJ1-6
ASSLGTSGGETRY	TRBV5-4	TRBJ2-5
TSSQETGPRGEKLF	TRBV1	TRBJ1-4
ASSLSHGAYGYT	TRBV27	TRBJ1-2
ASSLQGYNEQF	TRBV7-3	TRBJ2-1
AIRTSGPYEQY	TRBV2	TRBJ2-7
ASSLAGGAYEQY	TRBV7-9	TRBJ2-7
ASSMGETQY	TRBV19	TRBJ2-5
ATSRVGGYNEQF	TRBV15	TRBJ2-1
ASSIQGSYEQY	TRBV19	TRBJ2-7
AWARQSTSTIY	TRBV30	TRBJ1-3
ASSQGPDTQY	TRBV4-1	TRBJ2-3
ASSGYPGTGEEKLF	TRBV7-6	TRBJ1-4
ASSLPARGDTQY	TRBV7-6	TRBJ2-3
ASSVEGAPGEQY	TRBV6-1	TRBJ2-7
ASSSPRTGARGYT	TRBV5-4	TRBJ1-2
AISESREQY	TRBV10-3	TRBJ2-7
ASSLEASLGELF	TRBV11-2	TRBJ2-2
ASSSSARAQH	TRBV18	TRBJ1-5